The 9 T cell receptor beta chains presented below share a single source sample, sequenced in a study of blood T cells in healthy people across ages. A sample-barcoded 5' primer and a J-beta primer mix were used in a second PCR of roughly 7 to 12 cycles. In TCRdb, the 5' RACE reads were re-called with MiXCR into one record per CDR3 protein. The table includes 500,000 to 600,000 distinct CDR3 sequences, approximately 27% detected once. Sequencing was performed on blood. Receptors were obtained from a woman in her seventies in good health.

CDR3 DNA sequence: TGTGCCAGCAGTGTGCGACCCCTAGGTGGCAATGAGCAGTTCTTC. Protein product: CASSVRPLGGNEQFF. The genes are TRBV6-1 and TRBJ2-1; D remains unclear. The CDR3 consists of 15 residues. V was cut by 4 bases and J by 6 bases, with 16 bases left in between. CDR1 and CDR2 (germline): MNHNS, SASEGT.

This clonotype was detected only a few times. CDR3 sequence: CASSLAPRRDEQFF. The CDR3 nucleotides are TGCGCCAGCAGCTTGGCCCCCCGGAGGGATGAGCAGTTCTTC. The gene calls are TRBV5-1 and TRBJ2-1; D may be TRBD2 (6 bases). The germline CDR1 and CDR2 sequences are SGHRS and YFSETQ. The CDR3 totals 14 residues. V lost 0 bases to trimming and J lost 8 bases, with 12 bases between them.

This clonotype was counted a few times. This chain joins TRBV20-1 and TRBJ1-2, with 8 bases that match TRBD1. CDR1 is DFQATT, CDR2 SNEGSKA, per germline (reference sequence). The CDR3 covers 13 residues. J lost 8 bases, V lost 3 bases, and 8 bases had no gene match. The CDR3 protein is CSASFGQGYGYTF. The CDR3 nucleotides read TGCAGTGCTAGTTTCGGACAGGGTTACGGCTACACCTTC.

This clonotype was recorded at least ten times. The chain uses TRBV18 and TRBJ2-3, with D perhaps matching TRBD2 (5 bases). Germline CDR1 and CDR2: KGHSH and LQKENI. V lost 3 bases and J 3 bases, leaving 13 bases between the germline ends. The CDR3 is 15 residues long. The DNA for the CDR3 is TGTGCCAGCTCACCTCGGGATAAAAGGACAGATACGCAGTATTTT. It encodes CASSPRDKRTDTQYF.

The chain recombines TRBV20-1 with TRBJ2-1, with 9 bases aligning to TRBD2. From germline, CDR1 is DFQATT and CDR2 SNEGSKA (reference sequence). The CDR3 has 18 residues. With V trimmed by 1 base and J by 4 bases, 14 bases remained unmatched. CDR3 region: CSARGPRRGGASYNEQFF. CDR3 in DNA: TGCAGTGCTAGAGGTCCCCGGCGCGGGGGGGCCTCGTACAATGAGCAGTTCTTC.

With respect to this clonotype: An end of the junction differs from the germline gene, which may be a read error. The rearrangement links TRBV7-9 to TRBJ2-7; 8 bases line up with TRBD2. The J call may be wrong; the DNA end is better matched by TRBJ2-1. Germline lookup yields CDR1 SEHNR and CDR2 FQNEAQ (reference sequence). CDR3 length equals 16 residues. The CDR3 is CASSAGGGGLYSEQFF. The CDR3 DNA is TGTGCCAGCAGCGCAGGCGGCGGGGGGTTATACAGTGAGCAGTTCTTC.

The chain is built from TRBV4-2 and TRBJ2-5, with 10 bases that match TRBD1. The J call may be in error: the DNA end matches TRBJ2-7 better. CDR3 length: 16 amino acids. Germline loops: CDR1 LGHNA, CDR2 YNFKEQ. The CDR3 DNA follows: TGTGCCAGCAGCAAGGGATACGGACAGGGGGTCTACGAGCAGTACTTC. Translating it yields CASSKGYGQGVYEQYF.

As to this clonotype: One end of the junction fails to match germline, which may point to a read error. The gene calls are TRBV7-2 and TRBJ2-5, with D perhaps assigned TRBD1 or TRBD2 (5 bases each). The CDR3 spans 14 residues. Germline CDR1 reads SGHTA; CDR2 reads FQGNSA. The CDR3 region has the DNA TGTGCCTGCAGCTTAGTGGAAGAGAGGGGGACCCAGTACTTC. Protein product: CACSLVEERGTQYF.

The chain links TRBV7-9 to TRBJ2-2; D may be TRBD1 (6 bases). This CDR3 has 14 residues. Germline V gene data show CDR1 as SEHNR and CDR2 as FQNEAQ (reference sequence). With 7 bases removed from V and 5 bases from J, the gap between germline ends came to 14 bases. The CDR3 loop is CASNPQGRTGELFF. The CDR3 DNA is TGTGCCAGCAACCCGCAGGGGAGAACCGGGGAGCTGTTTTTT.